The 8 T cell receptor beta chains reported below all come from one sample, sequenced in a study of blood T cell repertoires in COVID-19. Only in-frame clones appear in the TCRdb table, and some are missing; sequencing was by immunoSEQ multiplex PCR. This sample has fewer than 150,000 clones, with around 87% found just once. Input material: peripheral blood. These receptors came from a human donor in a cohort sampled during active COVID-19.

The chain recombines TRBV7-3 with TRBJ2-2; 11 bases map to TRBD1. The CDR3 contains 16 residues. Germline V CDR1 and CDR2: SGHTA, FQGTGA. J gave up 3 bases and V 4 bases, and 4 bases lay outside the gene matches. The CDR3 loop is CASSSRTGGDTGELFF. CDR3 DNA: TGTGCCAGCAGCTCACGGACAGGGGGCGACACCGGGGAGCTGTTTTTT. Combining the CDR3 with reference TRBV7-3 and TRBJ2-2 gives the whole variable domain GAGVSQTPSNKVTEKGKYVELRCDPISGHTALYWYRQSLGQGPEFLIYFQGTGAADDSGLPNDRFFAVRPEGSVSTLKIQRTERGDSAVYLCASSSRTGGDTGELFFGEGSRLTVL.

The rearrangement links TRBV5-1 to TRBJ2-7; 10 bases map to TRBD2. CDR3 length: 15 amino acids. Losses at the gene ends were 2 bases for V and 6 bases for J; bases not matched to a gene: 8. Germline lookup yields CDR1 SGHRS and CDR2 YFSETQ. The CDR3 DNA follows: TGCGCCAGCAGCTTCGGGAGCGGGAGGGCCGGCGAGCAGTACTTC. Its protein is CASSFGSGRAGEQYF.

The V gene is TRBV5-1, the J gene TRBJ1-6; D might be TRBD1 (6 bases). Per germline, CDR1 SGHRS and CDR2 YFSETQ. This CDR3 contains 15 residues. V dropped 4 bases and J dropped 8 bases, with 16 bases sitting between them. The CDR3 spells CASSQRGTPDSPLHF. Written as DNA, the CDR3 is TGCGCCAGCAGCCAAAGGGGGACGCCTGATTCACCCCTCCACTTT.

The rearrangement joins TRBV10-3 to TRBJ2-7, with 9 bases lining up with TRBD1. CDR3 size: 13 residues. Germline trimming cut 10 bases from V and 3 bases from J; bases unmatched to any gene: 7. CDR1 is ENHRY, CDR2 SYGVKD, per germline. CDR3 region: CATLGQGSYEQYF. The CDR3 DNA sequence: TGTGCCACCCTTGGACAGGGGAGCTACGAGCAGTACTTC.

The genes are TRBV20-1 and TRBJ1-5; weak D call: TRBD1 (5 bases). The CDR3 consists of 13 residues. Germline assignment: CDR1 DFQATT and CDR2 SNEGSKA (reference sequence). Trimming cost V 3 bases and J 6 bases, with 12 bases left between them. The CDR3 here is CSASTGTTQPQHF. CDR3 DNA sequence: TGCAGTGCTAGTACAGGAACCACTCAGCCCCAGCATTTT.

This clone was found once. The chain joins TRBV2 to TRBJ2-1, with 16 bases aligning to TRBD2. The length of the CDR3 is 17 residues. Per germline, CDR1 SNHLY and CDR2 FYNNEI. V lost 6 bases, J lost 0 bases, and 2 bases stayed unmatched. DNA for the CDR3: TGTGCCAGCAGGGGACTAGCGGGAGGGCCCTCCTACAATGAGCAGTTCTTC. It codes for CASRGLAGGPSYNEQFF.

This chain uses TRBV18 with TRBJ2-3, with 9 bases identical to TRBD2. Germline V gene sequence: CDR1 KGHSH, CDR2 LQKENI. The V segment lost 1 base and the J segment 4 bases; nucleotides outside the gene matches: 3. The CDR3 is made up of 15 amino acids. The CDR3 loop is CASSPQRGAADTQYF. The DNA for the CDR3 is TGTGCCAGCTCACCACAGCGGGGGGCGGCAGATACGCAGTATTTT.

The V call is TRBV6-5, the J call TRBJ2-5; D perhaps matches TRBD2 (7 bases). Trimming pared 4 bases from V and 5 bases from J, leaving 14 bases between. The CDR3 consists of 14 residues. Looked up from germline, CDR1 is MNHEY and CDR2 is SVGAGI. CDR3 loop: CASSSGGPTETQYF. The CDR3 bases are TGTGCCAGCAGTTCCGGGGGGCCCACGGAGACCCAGTACTTC.